The rows below give T cell receptor beta chains drawn from one sample of a study of cytomegalovirus exposure and HLA in healthy donors. Here immunoSEQ multiplex PCR was the method, and the copy in TCRdb shows in-frame clones only, minus some. This sample's table reports around 140,000 clones. The sequenced sample was PBMCs. These receptors were obtained from a woman in her fifties or sixties in good health and CMV-seronegative. The CDR3 runs from the conserved cysteine through the conserved F or W. D genes are given only for firm matches.

v_call	d_call	j_call	cdr3_length	cdr3_nt	cdr3_aa
TRBV19	.	TRBJ2-5	13	TGTGCCAGTAGTAGCGGGGATAAAGAGACCCAGTACTTC	CASSSGDKETQYF
TRBV30	.	TRBJ2-7	10	TGTGCCTGGAGTCACTACGAGCAGTACTTC	CAWSHYEQYF
TRBV11-3	.	TRBJ2-2	14	TGTGCCAGCAGCCCGGGGGCGAACACCGGGGAGCTGTTTTTT	CASSPGANTGELFF
TRBV6-5	TRBD1	TRBJ2-7	13	TGTGCCAGCAGTAGGGACAGGGGGCACGAGCAGTACTTC	CASSRDRGHEQYF
TRBV25-1	.	TRBJ2-1	14	TGTGCCAGCAGGCCGACTAGCTCCTACAATGAGCAGTTCTTC	CASRPTSSYNEQFF
TRBV6-5	TRBD1	TRBJ1-1	14	TGTGCCAGCAGGCTAACAGGGGGGGGCACTGAAGCTTTCTTT	CASRLTGGGTEAFF
TRBV27	TRBD1	TRBJ1-1	15	TGTGCCAGCAGTGGGGGGATCGTGGACAGGGGCCCGGCTTTCTTT	CASSGGIVDRGPAFF
TRBV6-6	.	TRBJ1-1	13	TGTGCCAGCAGTTCAGGTTACCACACTGAAGCTTTCTTT	CASSSGYHTEAFF
TRBV30	.	TRBJ2-7	13	TGTGCCTGGAGTGTACAGGGAACGGGCGAGCAGTACTTC	CAWSVQGTGEQYF
TRBV13	.	TRBJ2-4	16	TGTGCCAGCAGCCTACCAACAGGGCTGGGCAAAAACATTCAGTACTTC	CASSLPTGLGKNIQYF
TRBV9	.	TRBJ2-3	17	TGTGCCAGCAGCTCCCTTTGGCTAACGACTAGCACAGATACGCAGTATTTT	CASSSLWLTTSTDTQYF
TRBV28	.	TRBJ2-7	12	TGTGCCAGCAGTTCCTTCCCTTACGAGCAGTACTTC	CASSSFPYEQYF
TRBV19	.	TRBJ1-2	13	TGTGCCAGTAGTCACTCGACAGGCGATGGCTACACCTTC	CASSHSTGDGYTF
TRBV6-1	.	TRBJ1-2	15	TGTGCCAGCAGTGGGATGGGGGCCCAAGACTATGGCTACACCTTC	CASSGMGAQDYGYTF
TRBV30	.	TRBJ1-1	13	TGTGCCTGGAGTCCGAAGGGGCTGGCTGAAGCTTTCTTT	CAWSPKGLAEAFF
TRBV20-1	TRBD1	TRBJ1-1	11	TGCAGCGGGAGACAGGGGGCTGAAGCTTTCTTT	CSGRQGAEAFF